This T cell receptor (beta chain) was recovered during a study of cytomegalovirus exposure and HLA in healthy donors. General study points: In most subjects, TCR beta sequences reportedly gave accurate predictions of HLA-A and HLA-B alleles. Presence/absence analyses assumed roughly uniform sequencing depth across donors, which may not hold.

PCR involved 60 Vbeta and 13 Jbeta primers. Clones were read by immunoSEQ multiplex PCR, and TCRdb kept only the in-frame ones, dropping some. The sample lists 150,000 to 170,000 clones, over 65% occurring once. The germline CDR1 and CDR2 sequences are SGHAT and FQNNGV. The CDR3 sequence is 14 residues long. V lost 1 base and J 0 bases, leaving 7 bases between the germline ends. On this clone: The antigen remains undetermined.

Input material: PBMCs. This chain uses TRBV11-2 with TRBJ2-7; tentative D call: TRBD2 (5 bases). The clonotype comes from a woman aged 40 to 55 in good health and CMV-seronegative. The CDR3 spells CASSLVGSSYEQYF. In DNA, the CDR3 is TGTGCCAGCAGCTTAGTTGGGAGCTCCTACGAGCAGTACTTC.